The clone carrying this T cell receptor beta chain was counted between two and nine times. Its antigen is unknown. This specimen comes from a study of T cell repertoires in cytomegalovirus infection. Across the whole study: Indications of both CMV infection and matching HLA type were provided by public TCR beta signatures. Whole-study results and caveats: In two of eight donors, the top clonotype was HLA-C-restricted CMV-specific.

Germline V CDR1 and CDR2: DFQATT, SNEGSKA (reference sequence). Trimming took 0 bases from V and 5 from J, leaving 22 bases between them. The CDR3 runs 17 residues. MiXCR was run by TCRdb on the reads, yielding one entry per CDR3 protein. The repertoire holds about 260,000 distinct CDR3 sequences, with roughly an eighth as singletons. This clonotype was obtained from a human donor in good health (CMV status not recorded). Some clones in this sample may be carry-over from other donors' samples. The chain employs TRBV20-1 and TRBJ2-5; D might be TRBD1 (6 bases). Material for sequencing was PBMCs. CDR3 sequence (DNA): TGCAGTGCTAGAGATGGGGGTCCAACAGGGTCCACCGAGACCCAGTACTTC. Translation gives CSARDGGPTGSTETQYF.